A selection of T cell receptor beta chains follows, all from one sample in a study of beta chain features in type 1 diabetes. TCRdb's copy holds only in-frame clones and misses some; the assay was immunoSEQ multiplex PCR. In the table there are some 140,000 clones, around 8.7% of which are singletons. The sample consisted of central memory CD4+ T cells from blood. The receptors derive from a man between 18 and 35 years old in good health. The CDR3 runs from the conserved cysteine through the conserved F or W. A D gene is named only where the DNA matches it firmly. Size values are once, few and many counts, or a class for expanded clones, and some rows have none.

J,V,length,D,size,DNA,CDR3
TRBJ2-2,TRBV4-2,16,TRBD1,few,TGTGCCAGCAGCCCGAGGGGGCTGGGGAACACCGGGGAGCTGTTTTTT,CASSPRGLGNTGELFF
TRBJ2-1,TRBV28,15,NA,NA,TGTGCCAGCAGATTACCCCTAGGAGGGGCCAATGAGCAGTTCTTC,CASRLPLGGANEQFF
TRBJ2-1,TRBV29-1,14,TRBD2,few,TGCAGCGCCGGGGGGGGGCAGGGTGTATATTTGGAGTTCTTC,CSAGGGQGVYLEFF
TRBJ2-5,TRBV27,12,NA,few,TGTGCCAGCAGTGGACAAGGGGAGACCCAGTACTTC,CASSGQGETQYF
TRBJ2-1,TRBV6-5,16,TRBD2,NA,TGTGCCAGCAGTTCCCCAGGGACTAGCGGGGGGGCTGAGCAGTTCTTC,CASSSPGTSGGAEQFF
TRBJ2-1,TRBV9,12,NA,few,TGTGCCAGCAGCGCTCCCCCCAATGAGCAGTTCTTC,CASSAPPNEQFF
TRBJ1-6,TRBV30,15,TRBD1,few,TGTGCCTGGAGTCGGAGGGACAGGGAGGGCTCACCCCTCCACTTT,CAWSRRDREGSPLHF
TRBJ1-2,TRBV2,15,NA,NA,TGTGCCAGCAGGGAAGCCCTGGACTTCAACTATGGCTACACCTTC,CASREALDFNYGYTF
TRBJ1-2,TRBV23-1,14,TRBD1,NA,TGCGCCAGCAGTCAACCCCCAGGGGGTAACGGCTACACCTTC,CASSQPPGGNGYTF
TRBJ1-2,TRBV11-3,14,NA,NA,TGTGCCAGCAGAAGGGACTGCATCTCTAATGGCTACACCTTC,CASRRDCISNGYTF
TRBJ1-3,TRBV7-2,15,TRBD1,few,TGTGCCAGCAGCATGGGGACAGTCTCTGGAAACACCATATATTTT,CASSMGTVSGNTIYF
TRBJ2-1,TRBV27,12,NA,NA,TGTGCCAGCAGTCCAGGGTGGAATGAGCAGTTCTTC,CASSPGWNEQFF
TRBJ2-1,TRBV6-6,14,TRBD2,NA,TGTGCCAGCAGTTACGGGAGGGAAATCAATGAGCAGTTCTTC,CASSYGREINEQFF
TRBJ1-5,TRBV7-9,12,NA,NA,TGTGCCAGCAGCTTTCCCTATCAGCCCCAGCATTTT,CASSFPYQPQHF
TRBJ2-5,TRBV5-4,17,TRBD2,few,TGTGCCAGCAGCTACCCATCGGGGCGGGGGGGCCGCGAGACCCAGTACTTC,CASSYPSGRGGRETQYF
TRBJ2-4,TRBV4-3,15,NA,many,TGCGCCAGCAGCCCAGGACAGCTAGCCAAAAACATTCAGTACTTC,CASSPGQLAKNIQYF
TRBJ2-2,TRBV5-4,15,NA,many,TGTGCCAGCAGCTTGGACAGGGAATTCACCGGGGAGCTGTTTTTT,CASSLDREFTGELFF
TRBJ2-5,TRBV28,15,TRBD1,few,TGTGCCAGCAGCGCGGACAGGGTGTGGGGGGAGACCCAGTACTTC,CASSADRVWGETQYF
TRBJ2-5,TRBV4-2,16,TRBD2,few,TGTGCCAGCAGCCAAGTGAAGCGGGGGTCGTCGGAGACCCAGTACTTC,CASSQVKRGSSETQYF
TRBJ2-3,TRBV28,13,TRBD1,few,TGTGCCAGCAGGGGACAGGGGACAGATACGCAGTATTTT,CASRGQGTDTQYF
TRBJ1-5,TRBV6-6,15,NA,NA,TGTGCCAGCAGTCTCCCCGGGACACCTCCTCAGCCCCAGCATTTT,CASSLPGTPPQPQHF
TRBJ1-2,TRBV30,13,NA,few,TGTGCCTGGAGTGTAGTGACAGTCTATGGCTACACCTTC,CAWSVVTVYGYTF
TRBJ2-7,TRBV28,16,TRBD1,NA,TGTGCCAGCAGACCCGGACAGGGGGCGAGCTCCTACGAGCAGTACTTC,CASRPGQGASSYEQYF